This T cell receptor (beta chain) was profiled in a study of spatial heterogeneity in lung cancer. On the study more broadly: Where available, sequencing covered follow-up PBMC samples, taken at a median of about two years after resection. Alpha-chain detections were consistently fewer than beta-chain detections among the sequences.

The CDR3 sequence is 14 residues long. From germline, CDR1 is SQVTM and CDR2 ANQGSEA. The V end lost 2 bases, the J end lost 4 bases, and 13 bases lay between the germline ends. Time point denoted: blood at routine non-recurrence follow-up after resection. Sequencing was performed on whole RNA extracted from tumor and nontumor lung tissue, or from frozen PBMC, and the material was left unsorted. A unique molecular identifier was carried by every single TCR cDNA molecule. TCRdb passed the 5' RACE reads through MiXCR, listing each CDR3 protein once. This sample has 25,000 to 30,000 distinct CDR3 sequences, with around 5.8% found just once. This clonotype appeared many times.

The TCR originated in a male donor with early-stage non-small cell lung cancer. V usage is TRBV29-1 and J usage is TRBJ2-3, with D uncertain. The sequencing here drew on PBMCs, taken at follow-up. In nucleotides, the CDR3 is TGCAGCGTTGAATCTTGGGCCGAGGCAGATACGCAGTATTTT. Its translation: CSVESWAEADTQYF.